This T cell receptor (beta chain) came from a study of cytomegalovirus exposure and HLA in healthy donors. The length of the CDR3 is 17 residues. Repertoires were generated with immunoSEQ multiplex PCR, while TCRdb's copy carries only in-frame clones and drops some. This table has about 180,000 clones, 75% to 90% appearing once. A word on this clone: Its antigen is currently unknown.

Study-wide results and caveats: It was reported that the classifier diagnosed cytomegalovirus status with high specificity and sensitivity in both the original and validation cohorts. The study found most TCR sequences rare, yet found some public TCRs in many donors. The investigators catalogued 150 or so TCR beta chains as cytomegalovirus-associated. Confirmation was obtained in vitro that three CMV-associated chains are specific for CMV antigens.

The source is a man between 18 and 35 years old in good health and CMV-seropositive. The genes are TRBV1 and TRBJ1-2. TRBV1 is annotated as a pseudogene. The specimen sequenced was PBMCs. The CDR3 nucleotides read TGCACCAGCAGCCCCTCTGGGGAGGGGAAAAGGCCGCACGGCTACACCTTC. Translating it yields CTSSPSGEGKRPHGYTF.